The subject of this entry is one TCR beta chain. Germline-derived CDR1 and CDR2 are MNHEY and SVGAGI. The CDR3 has 15 residues. Trimming shortened V by 0 bases and J by 5 bases, and 13 bases separated the two germline ends. This sample is part of a study of cytomegalovirus exposure and HLA in healthy donors. A multiplex PCR was run with 60 Vbeta primers and 13 Jbeta primers. Here immunoSEQ multiplex PCR was the method, and the copy in TCRdb shows in-frame clones only, minus some. The sample records about 180,000 clones, 65% to 85% being singletons. The specimen sequenced was PBMCs. The TCR originated in a girl between 5 and 17 years old in good health and CMV-seropositive. The chain joins TRBV6-5 to TRBJ2-5, with a possible D match to TRBD2 (5 bases). The chain's CDR3 is CASSYSGLPLETQYF. DNA for the CDR3: TGTGCCAGCAGTTACTCCGGACTCCCCTTGGAGACCCAGTACTTC.